This T cell receptor (beta chain) was profiled in a study of preoperative IRX-2 immunotherapy in early breast cancer. Profiling relied on immunoSEQ multiplex PCR, and the TCRdb table lists in-frame clones only, not all of them. The data contain over 55,000 clones, 94% of them seen just once; the ten biggest clones take up 1.5% to 2%. CDR1 and CDR2 from the germline V gene are GTSNPN and SVGIG (reference sequence). Trimming stripped 7 bases from V and 2 bases from J, with 11 bases between. The CDR3 is made up of 12 amino acids. Noted treatment: preoperative locoregional IRX-2 cytokine immunotherapy. Patients received preoperative, locoregional IRX-2 cytokine immunotherapy in a phase Ib study.

The sample here was taken from a patient treated with IRX-2 immunotherapy. The clonotype originates from a human donor with breast cancer. This chain links TRBV30 with TRBJ1-2, with D tentatively TRBD1 (6 bases). The CDR3 sequence is CASKGGNYGYTF. CDR3 DNA: TGTGCCTCGAAGGGGGGAAACTATGGCTACACCTTC.